This TCR beta chain originates from a study of cytomegalovirus exposure and HLA in healthy donors. On the study more broadly: Around 80 million unique TCR sequences came from HLA-typed donors in an early release. Regarding the study as a whole: The availability of immune exposure information extended only to CMV serostatus.

Nominal health characterized the donors when sampled, though unrecorded immune exposures were likely. To note about this clone: What it binds is not known.

V gave up 2 bases and J gave up 2 bases; unmatched junction bases: 2. The CDR3 covers 15 residues. Germline V CDR1 and CDR2: PRHDT, FYEKMQ (reference sequence). The primer mix had 60 Vbeta and 13 Jbeta primers. Profiling relied on immunoSEQ multiplex PCR, and the TCRdb table lists in-frame clones only, not all of them. Among about 83,000 clones listed, 78% were seen once. Sample: PBMCs. The receptor comes from a man younger than 35 in good health and CMV-seropositive. This chain joins TRBV13 and TRBJ2-2, with 7 bases fitting TRBD1. The DNA of the CDR3 is TGTGCCAGCAGCTTATACAGGGGAAACACCGGGGAGCTGTTTTTT. Translating gives CASSLYRGNTGELFF.